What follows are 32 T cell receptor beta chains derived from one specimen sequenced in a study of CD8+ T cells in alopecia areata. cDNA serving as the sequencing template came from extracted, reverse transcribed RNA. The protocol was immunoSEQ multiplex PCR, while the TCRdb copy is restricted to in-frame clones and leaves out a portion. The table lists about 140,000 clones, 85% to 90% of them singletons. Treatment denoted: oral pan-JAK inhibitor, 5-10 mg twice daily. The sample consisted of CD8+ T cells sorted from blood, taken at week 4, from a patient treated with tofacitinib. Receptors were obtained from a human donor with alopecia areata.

The CDR3 is CASSPPGLAGVQETQYF. CDR3 sequence (DNA): TGTGCCAGCTCACCACCGGGACTAGCGGGAGTTCAGGAGACCCAGTACTTC. The V and J genes are TRBV18 and TRBJ2-5, with 14 bases identical to TRBD2. The CDR3 is made up of 17 amino acids. J was trimmed by 5 bases and V by 0 bases; bases with no gene match: 5. Germline CDR1 is KGHSH and CDR2 is LQKENI.

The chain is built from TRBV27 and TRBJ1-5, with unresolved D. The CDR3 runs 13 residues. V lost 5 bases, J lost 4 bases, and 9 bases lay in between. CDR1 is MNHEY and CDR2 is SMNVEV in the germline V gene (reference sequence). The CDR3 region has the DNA TGTGCCAGCAGTCTGACGGTTAATCAGCCCCAGCATTTT. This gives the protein CASSLTVNQPQHF.

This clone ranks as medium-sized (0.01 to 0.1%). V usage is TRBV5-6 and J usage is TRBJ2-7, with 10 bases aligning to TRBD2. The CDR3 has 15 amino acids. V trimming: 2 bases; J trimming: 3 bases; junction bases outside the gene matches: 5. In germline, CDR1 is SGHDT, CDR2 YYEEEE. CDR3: CASSFLAGGRYEQYF. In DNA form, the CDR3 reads TGTGCCAGCAGCTTTTTAGCGGGAGGCCGCTACGAGCAGTACTTC.

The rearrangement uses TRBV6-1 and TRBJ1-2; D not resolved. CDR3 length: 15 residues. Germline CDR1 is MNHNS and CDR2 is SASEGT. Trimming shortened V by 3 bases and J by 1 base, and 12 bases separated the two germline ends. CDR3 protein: CASSDPRTDNYGYTF. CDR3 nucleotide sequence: TGTGCCAGCAGTGATCCCCGGACGGATAACTATGGCTACACCTTC.

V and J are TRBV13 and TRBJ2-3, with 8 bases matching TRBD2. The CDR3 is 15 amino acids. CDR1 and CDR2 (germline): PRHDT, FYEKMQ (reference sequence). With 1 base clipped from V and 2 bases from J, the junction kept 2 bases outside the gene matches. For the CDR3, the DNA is TGTGCCAGCAGCTTAGAAGCGGGAGCCACAGATACGCAGTATTTT. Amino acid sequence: CASSLEAGATDTQYF.

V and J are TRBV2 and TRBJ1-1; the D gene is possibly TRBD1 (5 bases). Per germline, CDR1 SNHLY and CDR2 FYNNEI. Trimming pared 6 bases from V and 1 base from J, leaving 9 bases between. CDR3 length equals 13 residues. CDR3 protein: CASSIGTNTEAFF. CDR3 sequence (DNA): TGTGCCAGCAGCATTGGGACGAACACTGAAGCTTTCTTT.

CDR3 nucleotides: TGTGCCAGCTCACCAGCGGGGACTGAAGCTTTCTTT. Translating gives CASSPAGTEAFF. This rearrangement joins TRBV18 to TRBJ1-1; D gene uncertain. This CDR3 spans 12 amino acids. V lost 2 bases to trimming and J lost 5 bases, with 6 bases between them. CDR1 is KGHSH and CDR2 is LQKENI in the germline V gene.

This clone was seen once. CDR3 amino acids: CASSERRQGSYNEQFF. Here the CDR3 DNA reads TGTGCCAGCAGTGAAAGGCGTCAGGGGTCCTACAATGAGCAGTTCTTC. The chain employs TRBV6-1 and TRBJ2-1, with a tentative D call TRBD1 (6 bases). V was cut by 2 bases and J by 1 base, with 12 bases left in between. Germline CDR1 MNHNS, CDR2 SASEGT. This CDR3 has 16 amino acids.

In DNA, the CDR3 is TGTGCCAGCAGTTTATGGGGAGACTCCTACGAGCAGTACTTC. It is translated as CASSLWGDSYEQYF. The chain has TRBV27 and TRBJ2-7; D is possibly TRBD2 (5 bases). V shed 1 base and J shed 0 bases, with 7 bases lying between them. CDR3 length: 14 residues. Germline-derived CDR1 and CDR2 are MNHEY and SMNVEV (reference sequence).

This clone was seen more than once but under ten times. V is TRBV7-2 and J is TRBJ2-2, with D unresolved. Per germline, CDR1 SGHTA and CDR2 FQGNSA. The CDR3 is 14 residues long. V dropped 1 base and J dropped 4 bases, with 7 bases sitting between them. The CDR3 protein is CASSLEHGTGELFF. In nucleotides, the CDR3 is TGTGCCAGCAGCTTAGAACATGGCACCGGGGAGCTGTTTTTT.

CDR3 sequence reads: CASSEAFYNEQFF. The CDR3, as DNA: TGCGCCAGCAGTGAGGCGTTCTACAATGAGCAGTTCTTC. The rearrangement links TRBV10-2 to TRBJ2-1; the D is unclear. V shed 2 bases and J shed 3 bases, with 5 bases lying between them. Germline loops: CDR1 WSHSY, CDR2 SAAADI. The CDR3 covers 13 residues.

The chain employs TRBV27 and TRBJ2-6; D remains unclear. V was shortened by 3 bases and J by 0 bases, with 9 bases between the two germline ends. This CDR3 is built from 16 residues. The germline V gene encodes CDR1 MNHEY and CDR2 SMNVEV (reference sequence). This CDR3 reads CASSFYGASGANVLTF. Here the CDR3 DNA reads TGTGCCAGCAGTTTTTACGGAGCCTCTGGGGCCAACGTCCTGACTTTC.

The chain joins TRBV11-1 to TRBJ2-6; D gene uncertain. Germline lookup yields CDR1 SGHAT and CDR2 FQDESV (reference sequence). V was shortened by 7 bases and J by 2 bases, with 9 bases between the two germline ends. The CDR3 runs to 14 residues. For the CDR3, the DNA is TGTGCCAGCACCGTCGACCCTGGGGCCAACGTCCTGACTTTC. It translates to CASTVDPGANVLTF.

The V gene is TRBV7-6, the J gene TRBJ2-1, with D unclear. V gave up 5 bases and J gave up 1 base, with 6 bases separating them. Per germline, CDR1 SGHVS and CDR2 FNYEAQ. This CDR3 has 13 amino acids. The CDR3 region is CASSLGSYNEQFF. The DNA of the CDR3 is TGTGCCAGCAGCCTTGGGTCCTACAATGAGCAGTTCTTC.

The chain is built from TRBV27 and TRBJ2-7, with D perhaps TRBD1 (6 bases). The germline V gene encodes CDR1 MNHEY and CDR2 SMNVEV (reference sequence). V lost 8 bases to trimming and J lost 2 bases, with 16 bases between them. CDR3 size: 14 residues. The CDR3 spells CASYSLGGPYEQYF. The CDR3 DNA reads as TGTGCCAGCTACTCTCTAGGGGGTCCCTACGAGCAGTACTTC.

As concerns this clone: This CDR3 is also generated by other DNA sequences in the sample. Here the CDR3 DNA reads TGCAGCGTTGAAAGGGCGAGCTCCTACGAGCAGTACTTC. This gives the protein CSVERASSYEQYF. V usage is TRBV29-1 and J usage is TRBJ2-7; D not resolved. The germline V gene has CDR1 SQVTM and CDR2 ANQGSEA. The CDR3 has 13 amino acids. V shed 2 bases and J shed 0 bases, with 8 bases lying between them.

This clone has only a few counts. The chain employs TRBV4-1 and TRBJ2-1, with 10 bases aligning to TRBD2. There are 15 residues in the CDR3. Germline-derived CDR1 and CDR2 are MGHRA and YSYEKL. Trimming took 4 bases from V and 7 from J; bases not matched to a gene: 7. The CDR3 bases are TGCGCCAGCAGCCGTACAGCGGGAGGGCTTAATGAGCAGTTCTTC. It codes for CASSRTAGGLNEQFF.

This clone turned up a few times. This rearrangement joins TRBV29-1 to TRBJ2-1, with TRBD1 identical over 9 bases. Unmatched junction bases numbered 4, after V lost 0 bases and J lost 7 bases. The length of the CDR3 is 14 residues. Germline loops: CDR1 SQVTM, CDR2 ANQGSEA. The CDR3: CSVEDLDRGNEQFF. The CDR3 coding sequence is TGCAGCGTTGAAGATCTGGACAGGGGTAATGAGCAGTTCTTC.

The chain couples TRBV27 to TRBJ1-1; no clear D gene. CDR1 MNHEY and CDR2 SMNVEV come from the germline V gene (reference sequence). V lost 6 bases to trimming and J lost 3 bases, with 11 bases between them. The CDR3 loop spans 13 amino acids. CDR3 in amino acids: CASSYKSHTEAFF. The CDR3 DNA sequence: TGTGCCAGCAGCTACAAGTCTCACACTGAAGCTTTCTTT.

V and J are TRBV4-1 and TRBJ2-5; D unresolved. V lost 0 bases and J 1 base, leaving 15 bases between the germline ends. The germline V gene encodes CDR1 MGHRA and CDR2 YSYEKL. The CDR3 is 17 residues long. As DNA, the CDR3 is TGCGCCAGCAGCCAAGATTCACAAAGGGAAATCCAAGAGACCCAGTACTTC. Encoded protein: CASSQDSQREIQETQYF.

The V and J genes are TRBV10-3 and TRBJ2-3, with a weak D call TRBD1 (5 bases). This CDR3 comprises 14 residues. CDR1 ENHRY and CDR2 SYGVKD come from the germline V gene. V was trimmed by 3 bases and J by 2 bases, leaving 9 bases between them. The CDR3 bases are TGTGCCATCAGTGACCCAGGGATCACAGATACGCAGTATTTT. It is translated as CAISDPGITDTQYF.

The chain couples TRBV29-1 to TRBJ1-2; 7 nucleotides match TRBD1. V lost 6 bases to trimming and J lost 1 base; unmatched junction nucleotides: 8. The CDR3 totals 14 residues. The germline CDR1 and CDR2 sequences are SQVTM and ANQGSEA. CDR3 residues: CSVGQGVINYGYTF. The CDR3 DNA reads TGCAGCGTGGGCCAGGGGGTGATTAACTATGGCTACACCTTC.

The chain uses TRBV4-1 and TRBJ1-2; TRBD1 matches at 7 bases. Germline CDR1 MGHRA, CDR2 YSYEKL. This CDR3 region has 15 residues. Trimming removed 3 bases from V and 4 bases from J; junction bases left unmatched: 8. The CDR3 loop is CASSQTGQGVYGYTF. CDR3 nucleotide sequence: TGCGCCAGCAGCCAGACAGGCCAGGGGGTCTATGGCTACACCTTC.

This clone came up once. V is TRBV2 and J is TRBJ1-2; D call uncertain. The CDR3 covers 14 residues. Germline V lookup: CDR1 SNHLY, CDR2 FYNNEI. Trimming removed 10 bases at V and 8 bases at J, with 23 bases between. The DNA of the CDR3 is TGTGCCACCCCTTACGAGAGTGGGTGGAACGGCTACACCTTC. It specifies CATPYESGWNGYTF.

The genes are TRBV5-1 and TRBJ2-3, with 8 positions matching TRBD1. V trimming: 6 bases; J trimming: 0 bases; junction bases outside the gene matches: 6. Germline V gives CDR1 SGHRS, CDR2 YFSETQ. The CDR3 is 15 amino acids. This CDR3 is CASTDRGPSTDTQYF. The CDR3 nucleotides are TGCGCCAGCACCGACAGGGGACCTAGCACAGATACGCAGTATTTT.

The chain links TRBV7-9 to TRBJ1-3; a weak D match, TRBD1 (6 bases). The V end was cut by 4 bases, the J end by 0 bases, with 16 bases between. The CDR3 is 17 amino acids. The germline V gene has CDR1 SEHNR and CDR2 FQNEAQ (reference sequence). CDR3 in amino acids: CASSSPPDRRSGNTIYF. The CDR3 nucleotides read TGTGCCAGCAGCTCACCTCCTGACAGGCGCTCTGGAAACACCATATATTTT.

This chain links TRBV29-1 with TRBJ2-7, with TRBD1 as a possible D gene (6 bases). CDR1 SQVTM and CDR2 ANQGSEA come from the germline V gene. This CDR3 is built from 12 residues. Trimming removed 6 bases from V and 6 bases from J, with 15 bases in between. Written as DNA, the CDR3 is TGCAGCGTGGTGGACAGCGAGATCGAGCAGTACTTC. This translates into CSVVDSEIEQYF.

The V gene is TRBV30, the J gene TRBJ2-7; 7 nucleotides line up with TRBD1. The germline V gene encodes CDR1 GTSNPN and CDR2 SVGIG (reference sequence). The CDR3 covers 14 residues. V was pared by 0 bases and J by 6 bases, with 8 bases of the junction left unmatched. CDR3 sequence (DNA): TGTGCCTGGAGTGTCGGTGACAGGGCCCTCGAGCAGTACTTC. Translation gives CAWSVGDRALEQYF.

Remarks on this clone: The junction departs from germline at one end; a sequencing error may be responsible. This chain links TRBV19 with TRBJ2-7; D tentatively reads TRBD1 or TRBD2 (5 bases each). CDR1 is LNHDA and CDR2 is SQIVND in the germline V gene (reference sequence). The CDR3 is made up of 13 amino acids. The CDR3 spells CASSAGTGYEQYF. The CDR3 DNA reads TGCGCCAGTAGTGCAGGGACCGGCTATGAGCAGTACTTC.

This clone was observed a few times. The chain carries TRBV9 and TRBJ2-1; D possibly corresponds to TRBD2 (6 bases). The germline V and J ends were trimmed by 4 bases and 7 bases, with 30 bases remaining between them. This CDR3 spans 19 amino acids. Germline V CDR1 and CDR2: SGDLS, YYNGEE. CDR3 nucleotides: TGTGCCAGCAGCCCCTACGACGCCCTACCCGGGGGAGGTTGGAATGAGCAGTTCTTC. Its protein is CASSPYDALPGGGWNEQFF.

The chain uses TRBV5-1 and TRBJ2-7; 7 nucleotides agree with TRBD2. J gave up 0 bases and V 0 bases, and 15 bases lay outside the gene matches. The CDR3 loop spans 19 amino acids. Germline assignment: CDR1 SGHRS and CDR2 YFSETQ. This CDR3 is CASSLAYSGSGITSYEQYF. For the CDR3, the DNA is TGCGCCAGCAGCTTGGCCTACAGTGGGAGCGGGATAACCTCCTACGAGCAGTACTTC.

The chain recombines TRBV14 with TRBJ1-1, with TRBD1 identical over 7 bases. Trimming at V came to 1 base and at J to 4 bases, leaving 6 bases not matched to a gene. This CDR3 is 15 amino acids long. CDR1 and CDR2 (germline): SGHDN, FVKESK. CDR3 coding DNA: TGTGCCAGCAGCCAAGTGCCAGGGGGTATCACTGAAGCTTTCTTT. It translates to CASSQVPGGITEAFF.